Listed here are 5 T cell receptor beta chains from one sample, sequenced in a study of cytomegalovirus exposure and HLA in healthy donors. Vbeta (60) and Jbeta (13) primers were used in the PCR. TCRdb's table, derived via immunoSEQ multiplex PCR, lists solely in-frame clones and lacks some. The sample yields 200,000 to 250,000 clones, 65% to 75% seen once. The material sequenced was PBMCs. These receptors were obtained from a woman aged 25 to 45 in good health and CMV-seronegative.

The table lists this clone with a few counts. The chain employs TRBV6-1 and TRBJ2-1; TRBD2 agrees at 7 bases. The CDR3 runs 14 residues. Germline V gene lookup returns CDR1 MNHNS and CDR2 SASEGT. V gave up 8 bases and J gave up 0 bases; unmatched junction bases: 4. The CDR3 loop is CASQLAASYNEQFF. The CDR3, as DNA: TGTGCCAGCCAGCTAGCGGCCTCCTACAATGAGCAGTTCTTC.

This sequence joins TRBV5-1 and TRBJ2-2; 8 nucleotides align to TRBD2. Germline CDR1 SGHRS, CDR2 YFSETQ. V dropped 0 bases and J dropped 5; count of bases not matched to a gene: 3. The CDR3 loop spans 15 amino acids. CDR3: CASSLGSGKTGELFF. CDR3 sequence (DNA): TGCGCCAGCAGCTTGGGTAGCGGGAAGACCGGGGAGCTGTTTTTT. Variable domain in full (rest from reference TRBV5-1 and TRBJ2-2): KAGVTQTPRYLIKTRGQQVTLSCSPISGHRSVSWYQQTPGQGLQFLFEYFSETQRNKGNFPGRFSGRQFSNSRSEMNVSTLELGDSALYLCASSLGSGKTGELFFGEGSRLTVL.

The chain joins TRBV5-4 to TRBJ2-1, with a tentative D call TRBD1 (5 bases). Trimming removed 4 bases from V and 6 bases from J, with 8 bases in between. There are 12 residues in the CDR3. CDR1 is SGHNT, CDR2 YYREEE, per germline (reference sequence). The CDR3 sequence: CASSTDSNEQFF. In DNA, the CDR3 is TGTGCCAGCAGCACCGACAGCAATGAGCAGTTCTTC.

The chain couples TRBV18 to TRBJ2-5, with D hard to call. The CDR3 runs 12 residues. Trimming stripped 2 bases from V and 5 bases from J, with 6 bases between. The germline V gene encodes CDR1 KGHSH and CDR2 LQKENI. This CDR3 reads CASSPSVETQYF. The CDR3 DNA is TGTGCCAGCTCACCAAGCGTCGAGACCCAGTACTTC.

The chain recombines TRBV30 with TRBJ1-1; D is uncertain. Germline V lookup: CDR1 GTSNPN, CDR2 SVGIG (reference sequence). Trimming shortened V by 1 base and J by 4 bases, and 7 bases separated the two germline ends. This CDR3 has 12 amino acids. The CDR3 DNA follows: TGTGCCTGGAGTGCCGTCCCCACTGAAGCTTTCTTT. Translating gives CAWSAVPTEAFF.